These 14 T cell receptor beta chains share one sample of origin, sequenced in a study of shared clonotypes between healthy human individuals. TCRdb's copy holds only in-frame clones and misses some; the assay was immunoSEQ multiplex PCR. Of hundreds of thousands of clones in the sample, 90% to 97% are singletons; the top ten hold about 0.12%. Naive CD8 cells were CD45RO-negative, positively selected for CCR7, excluding terminally differentiated effector memory CD45RA+ cells. Specimen: naive CD8+ T cells sorted from blood. The receptors were sampled from a woman aged 25 to 39 in good health.

The J gene is TRBJ2-3, the V gene TRBV2, with 8 bases aligning to TRBD2. The length of the CDR3 is 19 residues. V shed 8 bases, J shed 2 bases, and the junction held 21 bases outside the gene matches. Per the germline V gene, CDR1 is SNHLY and CDR2 is FYNNEI. This CDR3 is CASFAITDGLAGNTDTQYF. For the CDR3, the DNA is TGTGCCAGCTTTGCTATAACCGATGGGTTAGCGGGAAACACAGATACGCAGTATTTT. Supplemented by reference TRBV2 and TRBJ2-3, the full variable domain reads EPEVTQTPSHQVTQMGQEVILRCVPISNHLYFYWYRQILGQKVEFLVSFYNNEISEKSEIFDDQFSVERPDGSNFTLKIRSTKLEDSAMYFCASFAITDGLAGNTDTQYFGPGTRLTVL.

This chain connects TRBV7-9 to TRBJ2-5; TRBD2 matches at 8 bases. This CDR3 contains 16 residues. CDR1 is SEHNR and CDR2 is FQNEAQ in the germline V gene (reference sequence). J was trimmed by 1 base and V by 2 bases; bases with no gene match: 6. CDR3 loop: CASSLRLAGIQETQYF. For the CDR3, the DNA is TGTGCCAGCAGCTTAAGGCTAGCGGGCATCCAAGAGACCCAGTACTTC.

The chain has TRBV27 and TRBJ1-5; tentatively, D is TRBD1 (6 bases). Germline V gene data show CDR1 as MNHEY and CDR2 as SMNVEV (reference sequence). V shed 5 bases and J shed 3 bases, with 11 bases lying between them. The CDR3 runs 14 residues. CDR3 loop: CASSMTGPNQPQHF. CDR3 nucleotide sequence: TGTGCCAGCAGTATGACAGGACCCAATCAGCCCCAGCATTTT.

The gene calls are TRBV27 and TRBJ2-3; TRBD2 agrees at 13 bases. The trim removed 4 bases at V and 6 bases at J, leaving 19 bases unmatched. The CDR3 length is 20 residues. Germline values: CDR1 MNHEY, CDR2 SMNVEV (reference sequence). In nucleotides, the CDR3 is TGTGCCAGCAGTTGGAAGACCAACCTACTAGCGGGAGGGCCAGGCGATACGCAGTATTTT. This translates into CASSWKTNLLAGGPGDTQYF.

This chain joins TRBV5-4 and TRBJ2-3; maybe TRBD1 (6 bases). Germline V gene sequence: CDR1 SGHNT, CDR2 YYREEE (reference sequence). Trimming removed 0 bases from V and 2 bases from J, with 16 bases in between. This CDR3 contains 17 residues. CDR3: CASSLALNRAPTDTQYF. The CDR3 DNA is TGTGCCAGCAGCTTGGCCTTAAACAGGGCCCCCACAGATACGCAGTATTTT.

This chain links TRBV19 with TRBJ2-3, with D unclear. The CDR3 spans 14 residues. V was pared by 4 bases and J by 1 base, with 9 bases between. Germline CDR1 LNHDA, CDR2 SQIVND (reference sequence). CDR3 residues: CASSRGGGTDTQYF. In DNA, the CDR3 is TGTGCCAGTAGTAGAGGCGGTGGCACAGATACGCAGTATTTT. The full variable domain, rest sourced from reference TRBV19 and TRBJ2-3, is DGGITQSPKYLFRKEGQNVTLSCEQNLNHDAMYWYRQDPGQGLRLIYYSQIVNDFQKGDIAEGYSVSREKKESFPLTVTSAQKNPTAFYLCASSRGGGTDTQYFGPGTRLTVL.

The V and J genes are TRBV7-9 and TRBJ1-1; 7 nucleotides agree with TRBD1. Germline values: CDR1 SEHNR, CDR2 FQNEAQ (reference sequence). Trimming cost V 7 bases and J 4 bases; bases outside gene matches: 6. The CDR3 has 13 residues. DNA for the CDR3: TGTGCCAGCAAGGGGGGACAGACCACTGAAGCTTTCTTT. The encoded protein is CASKGGQTTEAFF.

A word on this clone: Other DNA sequences from this sample encode an identical CDR3 as well. V and J are TRBV15 and TRBJ2-7; no firm D call. Germline V gene sequence: CDR1 LNHNV, CDR2 YYDKDF (reference sequence). The V end was cut by 3 bases, the J end by 3 bases, with 3 bases between. The CDR3 totals 11 residues. CDR3 region: CATSSGYEQYF. As DNA, the CDR3 is TGTGCCACCAGCAGCGGCTACGAGCAGTACTTC.

V usage is TRBV11-2 and J usage is TRBJ2-7; 10 positions match TRBD2. The trim removed 1 base at V and 5 bases at J, leaving 8 bases unmatched. Germline CDR1 SGHAT, CDR2 FQNNGV. This CDR3 has 16 residues. CDR3 coding DNA: TGTGCCAGCAGCTTAGTACTAGCGGGATTACTCAACGAGCAGTACTTC. It yields the protein CASSLVLAGLLNEQYF.

The V and J genes are TRBV27 and TRBJ2-7; 11 positions agree with TRBD2. CDR3 length equals 14 residues. V lost 5 bases to trimming and J lost 1 base; unmatched junction nucleotides: 1. Germline CDR1 reads MNHEY; CDR2 reads SMNVEV (reference sequence). The DNA of the CDR3 is TGTGCCAGCAGTACTAGCGGGGGTTCCTACGAGCAGTACTTC. Protein sequence: CASSTSGGSYEQYF.

Note on this clone: The sample carries other DNA sequences with the same CDR3. The gene calls are TRBV28 and TRBJ2-7, with 9 nucleotides matching TRBD2. Trimming removed 1 base from V and 0 bases from J; junction bases left unmatched: 4. The V gene's germline CDR1 is MDHEN and CDR2 SYDVKM. The CDR3 spans 16 residues. The CDR3 DNA follows: TGTGCCAGCAGTTTATCCCCTAGCGGGAACTCCTACGAGCAGTACTTC. Translation gives CASSLSPSGNSYEQYF.

Comments on this clone: Other nucleotide sequences in the sample specify the same CDR3. The chain carries TRBV7-9 and TRBJ2-7; possibly TRBD2 for D (5 bases). V lost 5 bases and J 6 bases, leaving 11 bases between the germline ends. Germline V gene sequence: CDR1 SEHNR, CDR2 FQNEAQ (reference sequence). The CDR3 contains 12 residues. CDR3 protein: CASSLGSGEQYF. CDR3 bases: TGTGCCAGCAGCCTGGGGAGTGGCGAGCAGTACTTC.

V gene TRBV2 combines with J gene TRBJ1-1, with no clear D. Germline V gene data show CDR1 as SNHLY and CDR2 as FYNNEI. The CDR3 totals 15 residues. V was cut by 4 bases and J by 0 bases, with 12 bases left in between. The CDR3 nucleotides are TGTGCCAGCAGTGTCGGCAGCGCGGTGAACACTGAAGCTTTCTTT. Protein product: CASSVGSAVNTEAFF.

The chain uses TRBV5-6 and TRBJ2-7; TRBD1 might be the D (5 bases). This CDR3 has 14 amino acids. The V end lost 4 bases, the J end lost 7 bases, and 18 bases lay between the germline ends. Germline-derived CDR1 and CDR2 are SGHDT and YYEEEE. In nucleotides, the CDR3 is TGTGCCAGCAGCCTCACTTCCAGGGTCGGGGAGCAGTACTTC. It codes for CASSLTSRVGEQYF.